Below, one T cell receptor (beta chain) is given with its context. Its specificity is unknown. The data stem from a study of graft-versus-host responses after intestinal transplantation. CDR1 and CDR2 (germline): SGHTA, FQGTGA. Trimming cost V 8 bases and J 7 bases, with 18 bases left between them. CDR3 length equals 14 residues. Findings of the study overall: GvH clones were identified in recipient marrow, with some first appearing in ileum or blood.

Method: immunoSEQ multiplex PCR; TCRdb's copy keeps in-frame clones and lacks some. Of around 97,000 clones listed, about 89% are singletons. This chain links TRBV7-3 with TRBJ2-1; D may be TRBD1 or TRBD2 (6 bases each). The sample was unstimulated CD8+ T cells sorted from spleen or lymph node cells, taken before intestinal transplant. The TCR was taken from a human donor who received an intestinal transplant. In DNA form, the CDR3 reads TGTGCCAGCGCCCCCGGGGGCACAGGGAATGAGCAGTTCTTC. As protein: CASAPGGTGNEQFF.